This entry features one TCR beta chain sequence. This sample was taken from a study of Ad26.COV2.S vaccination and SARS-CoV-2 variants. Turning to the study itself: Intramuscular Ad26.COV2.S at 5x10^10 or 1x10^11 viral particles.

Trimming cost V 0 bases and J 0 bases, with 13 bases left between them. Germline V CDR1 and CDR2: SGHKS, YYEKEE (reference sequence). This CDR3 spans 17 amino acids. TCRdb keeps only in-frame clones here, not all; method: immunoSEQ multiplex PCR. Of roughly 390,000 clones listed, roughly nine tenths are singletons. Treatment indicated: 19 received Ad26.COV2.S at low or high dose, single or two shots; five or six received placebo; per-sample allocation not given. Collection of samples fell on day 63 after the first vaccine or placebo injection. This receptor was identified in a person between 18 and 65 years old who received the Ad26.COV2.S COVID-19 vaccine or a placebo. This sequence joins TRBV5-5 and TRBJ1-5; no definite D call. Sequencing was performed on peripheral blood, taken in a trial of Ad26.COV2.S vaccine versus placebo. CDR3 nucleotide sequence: TGTGCCAGCAGCTTGGCCTTCGCTCGGGATAGCAATCAGCCCCAGCATTTT. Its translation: CASSLAFARDSNQPQHF.